These 22 T cell receptor beta chains were sequenced from one sample in a study of T-cell reconstitution after alpha-beta-depleted transplantation in children. Unique molecular identifiers were built into the TCRbeta library. TCRdb called the PCR reads again in MiXCR, with one record for every CDR3 protein. Here the sample spans about 980,000 distinct CDR3 sequences, 25% to 30% being singletons. The sample here was PBMCs, mostly from graft donor cells, taken 360 days after TCRalphabeta/CD19-depleted stem cell transplant. The receptors come from a boy younger than two who had a stem cell transplant for SCID, so the T cells may come from the graft donor.

In this sample, this clonotype turned up many times. The V and J genes are TRBV27 and TRBJ2-3, with TRBD2 identical over 7 bases. The CDR3 consists of 17 residues. Germline lookup yields CDR1 MNHEY and CDR2 SMNVEV (reference sequence). The trim removed 4 bases at V and 2 bases at J, leaving 12 bases unmatched. As DNA, the CDR3 is TGTGCCAGCAGTTCGATGACTAGCTGGGACGACACAGATACGCAGTATTTT. As protein: CASSSMTSWDDTDTQYF.

The chain couples TRBV5-6 to TRBJ1-6; 7 positions agree with TRBD1. The J segment lost 6 bases and the V segment lost 4 bases, leaving 10 bases of the junction unmatched. Germline loops: CDR1 SGHDT, CDR2 YYEEEE. The CDR3 loop spans 16 amino acids. The CDR3 protein is CASSGDSFGRNSPLHF. In DNA, the CDR3 is TGTGCCAGCAGCGGGGACAGTTTCGGACGTAATTCACCCCTCCACTTT.

This clonotype has just a few counts. The chain joins TRBV6-1 to TRBJ2-1; 8 bases fit TRBD2. This CDR3 is built from 16 residues. Germline V gene sequence: CDR1 MNHNS, CDR2 SASEGT. Germline trimming cut 6 bases from V and 6 bases from J; bases unmatched to any gene: 13. In DNA form, the CDR3 reads TGTGCCAGCAGCAAGTCCGAGCGGGGGAGTGGCAATGAGCAGTTCTTC. The encoded protein is CASSKSERGSGNEQFF.

The chain employs TRBV5-1 and TRBJ2-2; 7 bases map to TRBD1. The germline gives CDR1 SGHRS, CDR2 YFSETQ. Trimming removed 3 bases from V and 4 bases from J; junction bases left unmatched: 15. The CDR3 runs 18 residues. DNA for the CDR3: TGCGCCAGCAGCTCAACCCGGGACAGAGCCGGTTTCACCGGGGAGCTGTTTTTT. Protein product: CASSSTRDRAGFTGELFF.

This clonotype was observed at least ten times. The V gene is TRBV5-1, the J gene TRBJ2-3; D tentatively reads TRBD1 or TRBD2 (6 bases each). The germline V gene encodes CDR1 SGHRS and CDR2 YFSETQ. The V and J ends lost 5 bases and 6 bases respectively, with 16 bases between them. The length of the CDR3 is 14 residues. CDR3: CASRPKGGVDTQYF. CDR3 sequence (DNA): TGCGCCAGCAGACCTAAGGGGGGCGTGGATACGCAGTATTTT.

V usage is TRBV9 and J usage is TRBJ2-7; unclear D gene. The CDR3 extends over 15 amino acids. Trimming took off 3 bases at V and 6 bases at J, with 19 bases between the two ends. Germline CDR1 SGDLS, CDR2 YYNGEE. The CDR3, as DNA: TGTGCCAGCAGCGACCCGACACCCGGCGGTGGCGAGCAGTACTTC. Protein: CASSDPTPGGGEQYF.

The chain is built from TRBV12-3 or TRBV12-4 and TRBJ1-1, with 7 positions matching TRBD1. Germline trimming cut 7 bases from V and 4 bases from J; bases unmatched to any gene: 6. This CDR3 comprises 13 residues. This CDR3 is CASTVTGITEAFF. In DNA form, the CDR3 reads TGTGCCAGCACCGTGACAGGGATCACTGAAGCTTTCTTT.

This clonotype was detected only a few times. The CDR3 reads CAWSSGGTGKGYEQYF. The DNA for the CDR3 is TGTGCCTGGAGTTCTGGCGGGACAGGTAAAGGTTACGAGCAGTACTTC. V and J are TRBV30 and TRBJ2-7, with TRBD1 matching 8 bases. Germline CDR1 GTSNPN, CDR2 SVGIG (reference sequence). The CDR3 is made up of 16 amino acids. V shed 2 bases, J shed 4 bases, and the junction held 13 bases outside the gene matches.

The chain links TRBV3-1 to TRBJ2-1; TRBD2 agrees at 11 bases. This CDR3 is built from 16 residues. The ends lost 5 bases at V and 3 bases at J; junction bases unmatched: 6. Germline V gives CDR1 LGHDT, CDR2 YNNKEL (reference sequence). The CDR3 nucleotides are TGTGCCAGCAGCTCCGATAGCGGGGGGGGCTACAATGAGCAGTTCTTC. Translated, it gives CASSSDSGGGYNEQFF.

The rearrangement joins TRBV12-3 or TRBV12-4 to TRBJ2-7; 7 bases are a match to TRBD1. The CDR3 spans 15 residues. V lost 6 bases to trimming and J lost 2 bases; unmatched junction nucleotides: 10. This chain's CDR3 is CASSAGTVYPYEQYF. The CDR3 nucleotides read TGTGCCAGCAGCGCCGGGACAGTCTACCCCTACGAGCAGTACTTC.

This clonotype was picked up a small number of times. V gene TRBV4-2 combines with J gene TRBJ2-1, with TRBD2 matching over 15 bases. Germline CDR1 and CDR2: LGHNA and YNFKEQ. This CDR3 spans 18 amino acids. Germline trimming cut 4 bases from V and 10 bases from J; bases unmatched to any gene: 14. CDR3: CASSPSPWTSGGAGEQFF. The CDR3 coding sequence is TGTGCCAGCAGCCCCTCCCCCTGGACTAGCGGGGGGGCCGGGGAGCAGTTCTTC.

This chain joins TRBV20-1 and TRBJ1-1, with 10 bases identical to TRBD1. The CDR3 sequence is 16 residues long. J gave up 6 bases and V 0 bases, and 10 bases lay outside the gene matches. Looked up from germline, CDR1 is DFQATT and CDR2 is SNEGSKA (reference sequence). CDR3 in DNA: TGCAGTGCTAGAGATGCTCCGGGACAGGGGCTTCCTGAAGCTTTCTTT. Protein: CSARDAPGQGLPEAFF.

This sequence joins TRBV12-3 or TRBV12-4 and TRBJ2-5, with unresolved D. V dropped 3 bases and J dropped 1 base, with 9 bases sitting between them. The CDR3 spans 14 residues. The CDR3 DNA is TGTGCCAGCAGTTTTGGCAGGACCCAAGAGACCCAGTACTTC. It codes for CASSFGRTQETQYF.

This clonotype occurred a few times. V and J are TRBV6-2 or TRBV6-3 and TRBJ1-6; tentative D call: TRBD1 (6 bases). CDR3 length: 15 amino acids. CDR1 and CDR2 from the germline V gene are MNHEY and SVGEGT. Trimming left V 2 bases short and J 7 bases short, with 12 bases between. The CDR3 spells CASSYAGTLNSPLHF. CDR3 DNA sequence: TGTGCCAGCAGTTACGCTGGGACACTGAATTCACCCCTCCACTTT.

The chain carries TRBV29-1 and TRBJ2-4, with TRBD1 matching over 8 bases. CDR3 length: 12 amino acids. V was pared by 4 bases and J by 8 bases, with 4 bases of the junction left unmatched. Germline CDR1 SQVTM, CDR2 ANQGSEA. The CDR3 sequence: CSVGQGIDIQYF. The CDR3 DNA reads TGCAGCGTTGGACAGGGGATTGACATTCAGTACTTC.

This clonotype was seen a handful of times. This chain uses TRBV3-1 with TRBJ2-5, with 10 bases that match TRBD1. V lost 6 bases and J lost 2; bases outside the gene matches: 9. The CDR3 loop spans 16 amino acids. Per the germline V gene, CDR1 is LGHDT and CDR2 is YNNKEL (reference sequence). The CDR3 coding sequence is TGTGCCAGCAGTATTGCTGGACAGGGGGGGCAAGAGACCCAGTACTTC. This gives the protein CASSIAGQGGQETQYF.

The chain recombines TRBV29-1 with TRBJ2-3; D possibly uses TRBD1 or TRBD2 (5 bases each). This CDR3 has 16 amino acids. With 0 bases removed from V and 8 bases from J, the gap between germline ends came to 21 bases. CDR1 SQVTM and CDR2 ANQGSEA come from the germline V gene. The CDR3 bases are TGCAGCGTTGAAGATAACGGCAGGGCTTTGGCGGGTACGCAGTATTTT. It is translated as CSVEDNGRALAGTQYF.

In its sample, this clonotype was seen many times. The chain has TRBV12-3 or TRBV12-4 and TRBJ2-6; a weak D match, TRBD2 (5 bases). The CDR3 extends over 16 amino acids. V shed 7 bases and J shed 0 bases, with 13 bases lying between them. DNA of the CDR3: TGTGCCAGCATTACGGGATTTCCCTCTGGGGCCAACGTCCTGACTTTC. Translation: CASITGFPSGANVLTF.

The chain recombines TRBV11-2 with TRBJ1-6; possibly TRBD1 for D (6 bases). Trimming shortened V by 3 bases and J by 5 bases, and 17 bases separated the two germline ends. The CDR3 loop spans 17 amino acids. Germline CDR1 reads SGHAT; CDR2 reads FQNNGV. The CDR3 DNA follows: TGTGCCAGCAGCTTCAGATACAGGGAAGTAGATAATTCACCCCTCCACTTT. It is translated as CASSFRYREVDNSPLHF.

V and J are TRBV2 and TRBJ2-5, with 10 positions matching TRBD2. The length of the CDR3 is 16 residues. The germline V gene encodes CDR1 SNHLY and CDR2 FYNNEI. V lost 1 base and J lost 1; bases outside the gene matches: 3. CDR3 bases: TGTGCCAGCAGTGAAGGGTCTAGCGGGGGCCAAGAGACCCAGTACTTC. Amino acid sequence: CASSEGSSGGQETQYF. The full variable domain, completed using reference TRBV2 and TRBJ2-5, is EPEVTQTPSHQVTQMGQEVILRCVPISNHLYFYWYRQILGQKVEFLVSFYNNEISEKSEIFDDQFSVERPDGSNFTLKIRSTKLEDSAMYFCASSEGSSGGQETQYFGPGTRLLVL.

The chain employs TRBV18 and TRBJ1-6, with D possibly matching TRBD1 (6 bases). V lost 6 bases and J lost 5, with 14 bases in between. The CDR3 totals 15 residues. Germline lookup yields CDR1 KGHSH and CDR2 LQKENI. This chain's CDR3 is CASSPGGADNSPLHF. The DNA of the CDR3 is TGTGCCAGCTCCCCCGGGGGCGCCGATAATTCACCCCTCCACTTT. Together with reference TRBV18 and TRBJ1-6, the CDR3 gives the full variable domain: NAGVMQNPRHLVRRRGQEARLRCSPMKGHSHVYWYRQLPEEGLKFMVYLQKENIIDESGMPKERFSAEFPKEGPSILRIQQVVRGDSAAYFCASSPGGADNSPLHFGNGTRLTVT.

There are many counts of this clonotype. The chain combines TRBV5-1 with TRBJ2-2; weak D call: TRBD2 (5 bases). V was trimmed by 4 bases and J by 1 base, leaving 11 bases between them. Germline V gives CDR1 SGHRS, CDR2 YFSETQ. CDR3 length: 15 amino acids. Here the CDR3 DNA reads TGCGCCAGCAGCCGGGAACTCGTGAACACCGGGGAGCTGTTTTTT. Protein sequence: CASSRELVNTGELFF.